The 8 T cell receptor beta chains below come from one sample, sequenced in a study of OX40 agonist ivuxolimab in advanced cancers. The library was produced with the immunoSEQ multiplex PCR assay. TCRdb mirrors the immuneACCESS table, restricted to in-frame sequences. Some clones are absent from its copies; in checked studies, under half trace to an unresolved V gene, and the reason for the others is unknown. The sample yields tens of thousands of clones; roughly 90% were counted once. 5.5% to 8% of the sample comes from the top ten. The sequences come from CD4+ or CD8+ T cells sorted from blood, collected in a trial of the OX40 agonist ivuxolimab. These TCRs come from an adult with an advanced solid tumor such as melanoma, head and neck, liver or kidney cancer.

This clone was picked up one time. The V and J genes are TRBV10-2 and TRBJ2-1, with D maybe TRBD2 (5 bases). Germline values: CDR1 WSHSY, CDR2 SAAADI. This CDR3 spans 15 amino acids. Trimming removed 2 bases from V and 5 bases from J, with 13 bases in between. CDR3: CASSEVTGLNNEQFF. Written as DNA, the CDR3 is TGCGCCAGCAGTGAGGTAACGGGGTTAAACAATGAGCAGTTCTTC.

This CDR3 reads CASAVSRASGTGELFF. The CDR3 DNA reads TGTGCCAGCGCAGTTTCTCGGGCTAGCGGCACCGGGGAGCTGTTTTTT. The chain carries TRBV28 and TRBJ2-2; TRBD2 matches at 7 bases. This CDR3 comprises 16 residues. The V gene's germline CDR1 is MDHEN and CDR2 SYDVKM. Trimming removed 8 bases from V and 4 bases from J; junction bases left unmatched: 13.

The chain joins TRBV5-1 to TRBJ2-3; the D gene is possibly TRBD2 (5 bases). Trimming removed 0 bases at V and 13 bases at J, with 21 bases between. The CDR3 runs 15 residues. Germline lookup yields CDR1 SGHRS and CDR2 YFSETQ. CDR3 sequence (DNA): TGCGCCAGCAGCTTGGCGGCTAGCAGCCGACCCTTAGAGTATTTT. This sequence encodes CASSLAASSRPLEYF.

The V call is TRBV10-3, the J call TRBJ1-1; TRBD1 matches at 12 bases. CDR3 length: 19 residues. CDR1 and CDR2 from the germline V gene are ENHRY and SYGVKD. V lost 2 bases, J lost 4 bases, and 14 bases stayed unmatched. This chain's CDR3 is CAISERLPGTGGFRTEAFF. Written as DNA, the CDR3 is TGTGCCATCAGTGAGAGACTCCCCGGGACAGGGGGCTTTCGCACTGAAGCTTTCTTT.

This sequence joins TRBV2 and TRBJ2-5; 10 bases match TRBD1. The CDR3 is 15 amino acids. J was trimmed by 5 bases and V by 6 bases; bases with no gene match: 9. Germline V lookup: CDR1 SNHLY, CDR2 FYNNEI. CDR3 protein: CASRVDRGRGETQYF. The DNA for the CDR3 is TGTGCCAGCAGGGTCGACAGGGGGCGCGGTGAGACCCAGTACTTC. The whole variable domain, remainder taken from reference TRBV2 and TRBJ2-5, is EPEVTQTPSHQVTQMGQEVILRCVPISNHLYFYWYRQILGQKVEFLVSFYNNEISEKSEIFDDQFSVERPDGSNFTLKIRSTKLEDSAMYFCASRVDRGRGETQYFGPGTRLLVL.

J is TRBJ2-1 and V is TRBV6-1; 8 positions agree with TRBD2. With V trimmed by 4 bases and J by 10 bases, 12 bases remained unmatched. The CDR3 spans 15 residues. Germline V gives CDR1 MNHNS, CDR2 SASEGT. This chain's CDR3 is CASSVGTRGIREQFF. In nucleotides, the CDR3 is TGTGCCAGCAGTGTAGGGACTAGAGGGATTCGGGAGCAGTTCTTC.

This chain connects TRBV5-1 to TRBJ1-4; a weak D match, TRBD1 (5 bases). Deletions cut 6 bases from V and 4 bases from J, with 13 bases between. Germline-derived CDR1 and CDR2 are SGHRS and YFSETQ. The CDR3 consists of 14 residues. This CDR3 reads CASTMGGDNEKLFF. For the CDR3, the DNA is TGCGCCAGCACCATGGGAGGGGATAATGAAAAACTGTTTTTT.

The chain has TRBV27 and TRBJ2-7, with D unclear. The V end was cut by 1 base, the J end by 0 bases, with 7 bases between. The CDR3 extends over 14 amino acids. Germline-derived CDR1 and CDR2 are MNHEY and SMNVEV (reference sequence). This CDR3 reads CASSLYVNSYEQYF. CDR3 bases: TGTGCCAGCAGTTTATACGTTAACTCCTACGAGCAGTACTTC.